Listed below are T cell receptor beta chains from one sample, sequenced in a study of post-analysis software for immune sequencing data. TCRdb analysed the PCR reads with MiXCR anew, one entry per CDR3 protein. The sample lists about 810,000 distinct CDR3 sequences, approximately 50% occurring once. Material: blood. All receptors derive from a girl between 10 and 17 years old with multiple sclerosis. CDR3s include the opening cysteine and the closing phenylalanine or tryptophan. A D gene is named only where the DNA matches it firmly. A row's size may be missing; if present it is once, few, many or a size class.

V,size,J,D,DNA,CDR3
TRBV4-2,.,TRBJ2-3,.,TGTGCCAGCAGCCCAAGGGCGGGGACCGCCCTGGGGGATACGCAGTATTTT,CASSPRAGTALGDTQYF
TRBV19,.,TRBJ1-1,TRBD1,TGTGCCACCCTGGGGACAGGGAGGCGGTCTGAAGCTTTCTTT,CATLGTGRRSEAFF
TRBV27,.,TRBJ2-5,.,TGTGCCAGCAGTTTAGGGTTGCAGACCCAAGAGACCCAGTACTTC,CASSLGLQTQETQYF
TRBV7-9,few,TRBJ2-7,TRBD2,TGTGCCAGCAGCTCCCGTTTGGGAGGGAGAGAGCAGTACTTC,CASSSRLGGREQYF
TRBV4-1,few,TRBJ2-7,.,TGCGCCAGCAGCCAAGTGAGCAGGGACTACGAGCAGTACTTC,CASSQVSRDYEQYF
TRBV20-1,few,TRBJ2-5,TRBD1,TGCAGTGCTGGGACAGGGGGAGAGACCCAGTACTTC,CSAGTGGETQYF
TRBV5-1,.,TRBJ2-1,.,TGCGCCAGCAGCTTCGGGGACCTAGCCTACAATGAGCAGTTCTTC,CASSFGDLAYNEQFF
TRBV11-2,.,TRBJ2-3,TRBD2,TGTGCCAGCAGCTCAATTGGACTAGCGGGACCCGATACGCAGTATTTT,CASSSIGLAGPDTQYF
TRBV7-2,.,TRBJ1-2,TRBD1,TGTGCCAGCAGCCCCGGACAGGGAGAGTATGGCTACACCTTC,CASSPGQGEYGYTF
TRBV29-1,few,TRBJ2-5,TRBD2,TGCAGCGTCGGGGGACTAGCGGGATCAGAGACCCAGTACTTC,CSVGGLAGSETQYF
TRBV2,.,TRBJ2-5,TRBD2,TGTGCCAGCACCAGCGGGAGGGCCGGGCGAGAGACCCAGTACTTC,CASTSGRAGRETQYF
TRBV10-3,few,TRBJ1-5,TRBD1,TGTGCCATCGGGACAGGGGATAGCAATCAGCCCCAGCATTTT,CAIGTGDSNQPQHF
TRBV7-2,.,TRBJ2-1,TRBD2,TGTGCCAGCAGCTTAGCTATAGGGACTAGCGGGGTCTACAATGAGCAGTTCTTC,CASSLAIGTSGVYNEQFF
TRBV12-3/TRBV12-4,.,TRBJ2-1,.,TGTGCCAGCAAGACTGGAGTCTCCTACAATGAGCAGTTCTTC,CASKTGVSYNEQFF
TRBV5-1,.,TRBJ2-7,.,TGCGCCAGCAGCCCAGGGATAGGGGGTTACGAGCAGTACTTC,CASSPGIGGYEQYF
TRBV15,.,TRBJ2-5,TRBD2,TGTGCCACCAGCTCCAGACTAGCGGGAGGCGGTGAGACCCAGTACTTC,CATSSRLAGGGETQYF
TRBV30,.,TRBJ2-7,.,TGTGCCTGGAGTAAGGGAACCGACGAGCAGTACTTC,CAWSKGTDEQYF
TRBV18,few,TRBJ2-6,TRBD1,TGTGCCAGCTCACCGGGACAGGGGATCTCTGGGGCCAACGTCCTGACTTTC,CASSPGQGISGANVLTF
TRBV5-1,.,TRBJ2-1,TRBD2,TGCGCCAGCAGCTTGGCGGGTCCTAGCGGGAGCGATGAGCAGTTCTTC,CASSLAGPSGSDEQFF
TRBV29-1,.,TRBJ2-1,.,TGCAGCGTCGAACATCGTTATGAGCAGTTCTTC,CSVEHRYEQFF
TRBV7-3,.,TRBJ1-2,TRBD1,TGTGCCAGCAGCTTAAGGGAGGGGGCGGCCTATGGCTACACCTTC,CASSLREGAAYGYTF
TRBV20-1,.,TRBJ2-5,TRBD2,TGCAGTGGGGGAACTAGCGGGGGGGCCGTTCAGACCCAGTACTTC,CSGGTSGGAVQTQYF
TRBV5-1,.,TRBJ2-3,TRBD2,TGCGCCAGCAGCTTTGGGGGACTAGCCTCTAGCACAGATACGCAGTATTTT,CASSFGGLASSTDTQYF
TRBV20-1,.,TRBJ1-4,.,TGCAGTGCCTCCACCTGGGGAGGGGATAATGAAAAACTGTTTTTT,CSASTWGGDNEKLFF
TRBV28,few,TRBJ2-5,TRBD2,TGTGCCACCAGGCGGGGGGCCGGGAGACAAGAGACCCAGTACTTC,CATRRGAGRQETQYF
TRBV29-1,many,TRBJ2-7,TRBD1,TGCAGCGTTACACCCGGGACAGGGAGCTCCTACGAGCAGTACTTC,CSVTPGTGSSYEQYF
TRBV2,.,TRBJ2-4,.,TGTGCCAGCAGTTGGGATCATCTAGCCAAAAACATTCAGTACTTC,CASSWDHLAKNIQYF
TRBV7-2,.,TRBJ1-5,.,TGTGCCAGCAGCCCAGTCGGAGCCAGGGATGCCAATCAGCCCCAGCATTTT,CASSPVGARDANQPQHF
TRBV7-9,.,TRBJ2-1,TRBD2,TGTGCCAGCACCGTTAGCGGGCAGGGCAATGAGCAGTTCTTC,CASTVSGQGNEQFF
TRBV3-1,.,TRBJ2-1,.,TGTGCCAGCAGCCAGCATAACACTGAGCGGTTCTTC,CASSQHNTERFF
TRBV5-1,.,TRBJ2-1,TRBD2,TGCGCCAGCAGCTTGGCAACGGGGGGGCCCTCCTACAATGAGCAGTTCTTC,CASSLATGGPSYNEQFF
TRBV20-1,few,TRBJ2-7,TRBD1,TGCAGTGCTAGGGGACAGGGACGCTACGAGCAGTACTTC,CSARGQGRYEQYF
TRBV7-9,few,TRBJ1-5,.,TGTGCCAGCAGCAGGGGGGGTCTGAGCCAGCCCCAGCATTTT,CASSRGGLSQPQHF
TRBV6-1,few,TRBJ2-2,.,TGTGCCAGCAACGAGGGGGGGGGACGCACCGGGGAGCTGTTTTTT,CASNEGGGRTGELFF
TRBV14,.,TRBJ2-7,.,TGTGCCAGCAGCCAAGATAGGCAGGGGCGAACTTACTACGAGCAGTACTTC,CASSQDRQGRTYYEQYF
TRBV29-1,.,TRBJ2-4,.,TGCAGCGCCGAAAGGGAAAACATTCAGTACTTC,CSAERENIQYF
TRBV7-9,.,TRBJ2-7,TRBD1,TGTGCCAGCAGCCGTGAATACGGCCGGGACAGGGCCTACGAGCAGTACTTC,CASSREYGRDRAYEQYF
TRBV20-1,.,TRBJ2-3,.,TGCAGTGCCCTGGACCTCCAAGGGGATACGCAGTATTTT,CSALDLQGDTQYF
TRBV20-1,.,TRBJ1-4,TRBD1,TGCAGTGCTAACAGGGGGCTGCGTGAAAAACTGTTTTTT,CSANRGLREKLFF
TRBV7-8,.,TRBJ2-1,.,TGTGCCAGCAGCTTCATCGTGGTTCTGTACAATGAGCAGTTCTTC,CASSFIVVLYNEQFF
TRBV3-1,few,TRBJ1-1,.,TGTGCCAGCAGCCACATGAACACTGAAGCTTTCTTT,CASSHMNTEAFF
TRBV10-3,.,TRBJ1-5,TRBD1,TGTGCCATCGGTCCATCCACCGGGACAGGGGATCAGCCCCAGCATTTT,CAIGPSTGTGDQPQHF
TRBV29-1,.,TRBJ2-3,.,TGCAGCGTACCCGGGACTTCCCTGGATACGCAGTATTTT,CSVPGTSLDTQYF
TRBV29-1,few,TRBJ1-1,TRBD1,TGCAGCGTTGAATACAGGGGCAAGAACACTGAAGCTTTCTTT,CSVEYRGKNTEAFF